The clone carrying this T cell receptor (beta chain) came up once. This sample is part of a study of shared clonotypes between healthy human individuals. Germline loops: CDR1 SGHAT, CDR2 FQDESV (reference sequence). The V and J ends lost 3 bases and 4 bases respectively, with 16 bases between them. This CDR3 contains 16 residues. CD45RO-negative, CCR7-positively selected cells formed the naive CD8 fraction, excluding terminally differentiated effector memory CD45RA+ cells. The data were produced by immunoSEQ multiplex PCR, yet TCRdb's version contains in-frame clones alone and is incomplete. The data show about 590,000 clones, about 95% seen once.

This rearrangement joins TRBV11-1 to TRBJ1-3, with a weak D call TRBD1 (5 bases). The sample was naive CD8+ T cells sorted from blood. This clonotype originated in a woman between 25 and 40 years old in good health. The CDR3 DNA is TGTGCCAGCAGCTTGTCAGGGTATTCTTCAGGAAACACCATATATTTT. Translated, it gives CASSLSGYSSGNTIYF.